This T cell receptor beta chain was recorded in a study of T cells after yellow fever vaccination. Turning to this clonotype: Antigen unknown. Being one base from a much bigger clone, this may be a read error.

For TCR, cDNA came from 5'RACE template switching, which added a universal primer site and UMIs. TCRdb re-analysed the 5' RACE reads in MiXCR, keeping a single row per CDR3 protein. Of about 340,000 distinct CDR3 sequences listed, 8.7% were seen once; the top ten hold about 20%. Germline V gives CDR1 SEHNR, CDR2 FQNEAQ (reference sequence). The CDR3 has 13 amino acids. The germline V and J ends were trimmed by 5 bases and 0 bases, with 6 bases remaining between them. General observations from the study: A small proportion of clonotypes was detected in both the CD4 and CD8 compartments. A weaker secondary response peaked on day 5, the primary on day 15.

The specimen comprised PBMCs, sampled on the day of the first yellow fever vaccination. The V gene is TRBV7-9, the J gene TRBJ2-3, with unresolved D. The sequence derives from a man between 18 and 35 years old who received the YFV17D yellow fever vaccine. CDR3 region: CASSRPSTDTQYF. The CDR3 coding sequence is TGTGCCAGCAGCCGGCCTAGCACAGATACGCAGTATTTT.